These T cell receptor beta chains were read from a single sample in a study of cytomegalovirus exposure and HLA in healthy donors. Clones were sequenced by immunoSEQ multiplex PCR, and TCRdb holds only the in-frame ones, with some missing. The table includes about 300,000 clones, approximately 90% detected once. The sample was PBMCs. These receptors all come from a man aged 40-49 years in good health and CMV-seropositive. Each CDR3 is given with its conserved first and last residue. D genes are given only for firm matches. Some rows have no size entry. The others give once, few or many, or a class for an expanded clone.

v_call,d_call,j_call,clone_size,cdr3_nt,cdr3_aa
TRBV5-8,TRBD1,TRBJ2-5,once,TGTGCCAGCAGCTGGACAGGGGGAGAGACCCAGTACTTC,CASSWTGGETQYF
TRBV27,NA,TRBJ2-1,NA,TGTGCCAGCAGTTCCCCTAGGTATGAGGAGCAGTTCTTC,CASSSPRYEEQFF
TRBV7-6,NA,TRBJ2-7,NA,TGTGCCAGCAGCCTAAGAACAGGGTACGGCTACGAGCAGTACTTC,CASSLRTGYGYEQYF
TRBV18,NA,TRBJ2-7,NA,TGTGCCAGCTCTCCTCACAGGGCCCCCAGCTCCTACGAGCAGTACTTC,CASSPHRAPSSYEQYF
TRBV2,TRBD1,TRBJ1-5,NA,TGTGCCAGCTCGACAGGGGGCGCGGTTTGGCGCAATCAGCCCCAGCATTTT,CASSTGGAVWRNQPQHF
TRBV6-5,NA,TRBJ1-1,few,TGTGCCAGCAGTTACTCGAACGGTGAAAGTGAAGCTTTCTTT,CASSYSNGESEAFF
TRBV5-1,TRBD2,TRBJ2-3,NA,TGCGCCAGCAGCTCCTTAGCGGGAGGAGTGGCAGATACGCAGTATTTT,CASSSLAGGVADTQYF
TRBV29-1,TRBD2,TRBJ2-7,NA,TGCAGCGTTGCGCGGACTAGCGGGAGGGTCTACGAGCAGTACTTC,CSVARTSGRVYEQYF
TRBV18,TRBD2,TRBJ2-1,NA,TGTGCCAGCTCACCAAGCCTAGCGGGAGTTTCCTACAATGAGCAGTTCTTC,CASSPSLAGVSYNEQFF
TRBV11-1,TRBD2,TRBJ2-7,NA,TGTGCCAGCAGCTTAATAGCGGGAGGGCTTGACGAGCAGTACTTC,CASSLIAGGLDEQYF
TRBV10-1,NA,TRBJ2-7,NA,TGCGCCAGCAGTGGGGACTTATCCTACGAGCAGTACTTC,CASSGDLSYEQYF
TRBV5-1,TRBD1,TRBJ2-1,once,TGCGCCAGCAGCTTACAGGGGGGCCCCTACAATGAGCAGTTCTTC,CASSLQGGPYNEQFF
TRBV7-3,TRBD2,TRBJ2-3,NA,TGTGCCAGCAGCCTACTAGCGGGAGGGCAAGATACGCAGTATTTT,CASSLLAGGQDTQYF
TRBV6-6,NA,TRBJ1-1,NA,TGTGCCAGCAGTGCCCTAAACACTGAAGCTTTCTTT,CASSALNTEAFF
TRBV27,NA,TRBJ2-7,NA,TGTGCCAGCAGTGATAGGAGGTCCTACGAGCAGTACTTC,CASSDRRSYEQYF
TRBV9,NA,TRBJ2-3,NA,TGTGCCAGCAGCGTAGGGCTTCTCACAGATACGCAGTATTTT,CASSVGLLTDTQYF
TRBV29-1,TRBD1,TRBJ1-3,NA,TGCAGCGTTGACAGGGGGGGAAACACCATATATTTT,CSVDRGGNTIYF
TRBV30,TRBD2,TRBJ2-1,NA,TGTGCCTGGAGTGAACCGGGAGGGCCGGCTGAGCAGTTCTTC,CAWSEPGGPAEQFF
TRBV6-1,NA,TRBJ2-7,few,TGTGCCAGCCATTCCCCAGTCAACTACGAGCAGTACTTC,CASHSPVNYEQYF
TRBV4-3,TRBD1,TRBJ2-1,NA,TGCGCCAGCAGCCAAGATCTGAATAGGGACAGCTACTACAATGAGCAGTTCTTC,CASSQDLNRDSYYNEQFF
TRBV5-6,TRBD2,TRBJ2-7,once,TGTGCCAGCAGCTTGCAGGGAGGGGTCTACGAGCAGTACTTC,CASSLQGGVYEQYF
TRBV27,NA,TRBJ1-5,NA,TGTGCCAGCAGCCTTACAGCAACAAATCAGCCCCAGCATTTT,CASSLTATNQPQHF
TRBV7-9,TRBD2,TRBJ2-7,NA,TGTGCCAGCATCCGAGGGGCTAGCGGGAAGGACGAGCAGTACTTC,CASIRGASGKDEQYF